These 5 T cell receptor beta chains originate from one sample sequenced in a study of blood T cell repertoires in COVID-19. Profiled with immunoSEQ multiplex PCR; TCRdb holds only in-frame clones, not every one. The repertoire consists of around 270,000 clones, with roughly 86% occurring once and the leading ten covering over 2%. Sequencing was carried out using peripheral blood. Receptor source: a woman between 45 and 60 years old with acute or convalescent COVID-19.

The genes are TRBV6-4 and TRBJ2-3; a possible D gene is TRBD2 (6 bases). Germline V gives CDR1 MRHNA, CDR2 SNTAGT. V lost 6 bases to trimming and J lost 2 bases, with 18 bases between them. The CDR3 extends over 16 amino acids. The CDR3 bases are TGTGCCAGCAGGCCGGGACTCCCCTTATACACAGATACGCAGTATTTT. Protein product: CASRPGLPLYTDTQYF.

This clone was seen only once. The genes are TRBV9 and TRBJ2-3; possible D gene TRBD1, 5 bases. The CDR3 extends over 15 amino acids. V was cut by 3 bases and J by 0 bases, with 11 bases left in between. From germline, CDR1 is SGDLS and CDR2 YYNGEE. CDR3: CASSAGSPSTDTQYF. The CDR3 DNA is TGTGCCAGCAGCGCAGGGTCCCCCAGCACAGATACGCAGTATTTT.

The chain recombines TRBV7-2 with TRBJ1-5, with 9 bases identical to TRBD1. CDR1 is SGHTA, CDR2 FQGNSA, per germline. The V gene end was trimmed by 5 bases and the J gene end by 3 bases; junction bases not matched to a gene: 8. The CDR3 covers 16 residues. The CDR3, as DNA: TGTGCCAGCAGCCCAGGACAGGGGAGGCTCAATCAGCCCCAGCATTTT. Protein sequence: CASSPGQGRLNQPQHF.

For this clone: Different DNA sequences within this sample yield the same CDR3. The chain links TRBV28 to TRBJ1-5; no clear D. From germline, CDR1 is MDHEN and CDR2 SYDVKM. V lost 3 bases to trimming and J lost 4 bases, with 7 bases between them. The CDR3 loop spans 13 amino acids. CDR3 sequence: CASSLSGNQPQHF. CDR3 in DNA: TGTGCCAGCAGTTTGTCGGGGAATCAGCCCCAGCATTTT.

The V and J genes are TRBV19 and TRBJ2-6; 7 positions agree with TRBD1. With V trimmed by 3 bases and J by 8 bases, 7 bases remained unmatched. The CDR3 extends over 15 amino acids. Germline CDR1 reads LNHDA; CDR2 reads SQIVND (reference sequence). The CDR3 nucleotides are TGTGCCAGTAGTATGAGAGGACAGGCTCCCAACGTCCTGACTTTC. It yields the protein CASSMRGQAPNVLTF.